This paragraph covers one T cell receptor (beta chain) sequence. No antigen is known for it. The data belong to a study of cytomegalovirus exposure and HLA in healthy donors. PCR primers comprised 60 Vbeta and 13 Jbeta primers. TCRdb's copy holds only in-frame clones and misses some; the assay was immunoSEQ multiplex PCR. This sample has 150,000 to 200,000 clones, with 77% found just once. Whole-study results and caveats: Solely CMV serostatus was available to characterize immune exposure. Cytomegalovirus association was assigned to over 150 TCR beta chains.

In germline, CDR1 is SGHVS, CDR2 FNYEAQ. V lost 1 base and J lost 5; bases outside the gene matches: 10. This CDR3 region has 17 residues. The receptor's source is a woman under 40 in good health and CMV-seropositive. The sample comprised PBMCs. The chain couples TRBV7-6 to TRBJ2-1; 8 bases match TRBD2. CDR3 bases: TGTGCCAGCAGCTTAGGGTCGTCACTAGCGGCCCACAATGAGCAGTTCTTC. It codes for CASSLGSSLAAHNEQFF.